This TCR beta chain was recovered during a study of T cells in localized non-small cell lung cancer. Comments on this clone: Antigen: not known.

Some clones are missing from TCRdb's copy, which holds only in-frame ones; the method was immunoSEQ multiplex PCR. The repertoire holds approximately 57,000 clones, with 86% as singletons. Unmatched junction bases numbered 5, after V lost 6 bases and J lost 4 bases. The CDR3 contains 13 residues. Germline CDR1 and CDR2: MNHEY and SVGAGI. The study's findings and limits: Across samples, adjacent lung featured a median approximately 60 of the top 100 tumor clones. There was an association of higher blood T cell density with longer overall survival.

This specimen consisted of peripheral blood, obtained before any cancer treatment. This TCR was recovered from a woman aged 40-69 years with stage I lung adenocarcinoma. The rearrangement uses TRBV6-5 and TRBJ2-7, with 8 bases lining up with TRBD1. This chain's CDR3 is CASRGTGLYEQYF. DNA of the CDR3: TGTGCCAGCAGGGGGACAGGCCTATACGAGCAGTACTTC.